This entry describes one T cell receptor beta chain. The sample is drawn from a study of blood T cell repertoires in COVID-19. The assay was immunoSEQ multiplex PCR, and TCRdb's table has in-frame clones only and misses some. The repertoire includes around 19,000 clones, 85% to 90% of them detected once, and 11% sits in the top ten. This sequence originates from a human donor in a cohort sampled during active COVID-19. Specimen: peripheral blood.

The CDR3 protein is CASSSVPNYGYTF. The CDR3 DNA reads as TGTGCCAGCAGTTCAGTCCCTAACTATGGCTACACCTTC. V is TRBV12-3 or TRBV12-4 and J is TRBJ1-2; no clear D. The CDR3 spans 13 residues. Trimming removed 4 bases from V and 0 bases from J, with 6 bases in between.